These 15 T cell receptor beta chains were all obtained from the same sample, sequenced in a study of T cell responses to AZD1222 COVID-19 vaccine. The table came from immunoSEQ multiplex PCR; TCRdb's copy has only in-frame clones and leaves some out. Of about 120,000 clones listed, 85% to 95% are singletons. The material sequenced was peripheral blood, taken 28 days after the second AZD1222 dose. The receptors were gathered from an adult who received the AZD1222 COVID-19 vaccine.

The genes are TRBV3-1 (or the pseudogene TRBV3-2) and TRBJ1-2; possibly TRBD1 for D (5 bases). V lost 4 bases and J lost 2, with 11 bases in between. The CDR3 runs to 14 residues. Germline V lookup: CDR1 LGHDT, CDR2 YNNKEL (reference sequence). CDR3 nucleotide sequence: TGTGCCAGCAGCCTCGGGGACCCAAACTATGGCTACACCTTC. This codes for CASSLGDPNYGYTF.

This chain joins TRBV10-3 and TRBJ1-4, with D maybe TRBD1 (5 bases). In germline, CDR1 is ENHRY, CDR2 SYGVKD. The V end lost 4 bases, the J end lost 5 bases, and 14 bases lay between the germline ends. This CDR3 region has 15 residues. The CDR3 sequence: CAISARTSQNEKLFF. The DNA of the CDR3 is TGTGCCATCAGTGCCCGGACAAGCCAAAATGAAAAACTGTTTTTT.

The rearrangement joins TRBV11-2 to TRBJ1-2; TRBD1 matches 12 bases. V was pared by 5 bases and J by 7 bases, with 17 bases of the junction left unmatched. The CDR3 length is 18 residues. CDR1 is SGHAT, CDR2 FQNNGV, per germline. CDR3 in amino acids: CASSPIHRRDRGPGGYTF. The CDR3 bases are TGTGCCAGCAGCCCGATCCACCGCCGGGACAGGGGGCCTGGTGGCTACACCTTC. Full variable domain (missing parts from reference TRBV11-2 and TRBJ1-2): EAGVAQSPRYKIIEKRQSVAFWCNPISGHATLYWYQQILGQGPKLLIQFQNNGVVDDSQLPKDRFSAERLKGVDSTLKIQPAKLEDSAVYLCASSPIHRRDRGPGGYTFGSGTRLTVV.

The genes are TRBV5-4 and TRBJ2-3; D perhaps matches TRBD1 (7 bases). The V and J ends lost 1 base and 6 bases respectively, with 12 bases between them. The CDR3 runs 14 residues. Germline V gives CDR1 SGHNT, CDR2 YYREEE (reference sequence). The CDR3 loop is CASSLWQGGDTQYF. The CDR3 coding sequence is TGTGCCAGCAGCTTGTGGCAGGGGGGCGATACGCAGTATTTT.

The chain couples TRBV5-8 to TRBJ2-5; 11 bases line up with TRBD2. CDR1 and CDR2 (germline): SGHTS, YDEGEE. V lost 0 bases and J lost 3; bases outside the gene matches: 7. The CDR3 runs to 17 residues. CDR3: CASSLGLAGGVEETQYF. In DNA, the CDR3 is TGTGCCAGCAGCTTGGGCCTAGCGGGGGGCGTAGAAGAGACCCAGTACTTC.

This clone was counted a single time. This rearrangement joins TRBV18 to TRBJ2-1, with TRBD1 matching over 7 bases. The CDR3 runs to 15 residues. Germline lookup yields CDR1 KGHSH and CDR2 LQKENI. The V gene end was trimmed by 3 bases and the J gene end by 7 bases; junction bases not matched to a gene: 9. CDR3 amino acids: CASSPGDRGLNEQFF. CDR3 sequence (DNA): TGTGCCAGCTCACCTGGAGATAGGGGGCTTAATGAGCAGTTCTTC.

The CDR3 protein is CATSRDRIGGRNTEAFF. The CDR3 region has the DNA TGTGCCACCAGCAGAGATCGGATAGGAGGGAGGAACACTGAAGCTTTCTTT. The chain has TRBV15 and TRBJ1-1; D gene unclear. There are 17 residues in the CDR3. V was pared by 0 bases and J by 1 base, with 15 bases between. In germline, CDR1 is LNHNV, CDR2 YYDKDF (reference sequence).

This clone was counted once. V and J are TRBV5-1 and TRBJ1-3, with 7 nucleotides matching TRBD1. After removal of 1 base from V and 0 bases from J, the junction contained 4 bases not matched to a gene. Germline values: CDR1 SGHRS, CDR2 YFSETQ. The CDR3 contains 16 residues. The CDR3 DNA follows: TGCGCCAGCAGCTTGTCCAGGACAGGCTCTGGAAACACCATATATTTT. This translates into CASSLSRTGSGNTIYF.

The rearrangement uses TRBV7-9 and TRBJ1-4, with D uncertain. The CDR3 totals 15 residues. Trimming took off 1 base at V and 4 bases at J, with 10 bases between the two ends. The germline V gene has CDR1 SEHNR and CDR2 FQNEAQ (reference sequence). The CDR3 protein is CASSLVWENNEKLFF. The CDR3, as DNA: TGTGCCAGCAGCTTAGTGTGGGAGAATAATGAAAAACTGTTTTTT.

This clone is a singleton in its sample. This sequence joins TRBV14 and TRBJ2-3; the D is unclear. Trimming took off 5 bases at V and 6 bases at J, with 15 bases between the two ends. Germline-derived CDR1 and CDR2 are SGHDN and FVKESK. The CDR3 consists of 14 residues. The CDR3 spells CASSSLVSPDTQYF. For the CDR3, the DNA is TGTGCCAGCAGCTCTTTAGTAAGTCCGGATACGCAGTATTTT.

The genes are TRBV5-1 and TRBJ2-3; no clear D. V lost 4 bases and J lost 6, with 12 bases in between. Germline V gives CDR1 SGHRS, CDR2 YFSETQ. This CDR3 region has 13 residues. CDR3 sequence: CASSGLEGDTQYF. CDR3 bases: TGCGCCAGCAGCGGTTTGGAAGGGGATACGCAGTATTTT.

V usage is TRBV5-1 and J usage is TRBJ2-7, with 12 bases that match TRBD2. Per the germline V gene, CDR1 is SGHRS and CDR2 is YFSETQ. CDR3 length: 17 residues. The V and J ends lost 4 bases and 1 base, in that order; junction bases with no gene match: 9. The CDR3 is CASSEGIGLAGSYEQYF. The CDR3 region has the DNA TGCGCCAGCAGCGAGGGAATTGGACTAGCGGGATCCTACGAGCAGTACTTC. The entire variable domain, with the rest obtained from reference TRBV5-1 and TRBJ2-7, is as follows: KAGVTQTPRYLIKTRGQQVTLSCSPISGHRSVSWYQQTPGQGLQFLFEYFSETQRNKGNFPGRFSGRQFSNSRSEMNVSTLELGDSALYLCASSEGIGLAGSYEQYFGPGTRLTVT.

This clone was detected once. The chain couples TRBV5-1 to TRBJ1-1; possible D gene TRBD1, 5 bases. The germline V gene encodes CDR1 SGHRS and CDR2 YFSETQ. The CDR3 is 13 amino acids. V gave up 6 bases and J gave up 4 bases, with 13 bases separating them. The CDR3 reads CASTIAGGTEAFF. For the CDR3, the DNA is TGCGCCAGCACCATCGCGGGGGGCACTGAAGCTTTCTTT.

This clone was observed a few times. V usage is TRBV7-9 and J usage is TRBJ1-2; D uncertain. With 1 base removed from V and 2 bases from J, the gap between germline ends came to 11 bases. Germline CDR1 is SEHNR and CDR2 is FQNEAQ (reference sequence). This CDR3 comprises 15 residues. The CDR3 DNA follows: TGTGCCAGCAGCTTAGTTACTTCGTCAAACTATGGCTACACCTTC. This sequence encodes CASSLVTSSNYGYTF. Together with reference TRBV7-9 and TRBJ1-2, the CDR3 gives the full variable domain: DTGVSQNPRHKITKRGQNVTFRCDPISEHNRLYWYRQTLGQGPEFLTYFQNEAQLEKSRLLSDRFSAERPKGSFSTLEIQRTEQGDSAMYLCASSLVTSSNYGYTFGSGTRLTVV.

The gene calls are TRBV4-2 and TRBJ2-1; the D is unclear. The V gene's germline CDR1 is LGHNA and CDR2 YNFKEQ. The length of the CDR3 is 11 residues. V was shortened by 0 bases and J by 10 bases, with 4 bases between the two germline ends. CDR3 sequence reads: CASSQDPEQFF. CDR3 nucleotide sequence: TGTGCCAGCAGCCAAGATCCGGAGCAGTTCTTC.